The following is a T cell receptor beta chain sequence with its context. Its antigen is unknown. This sample stems from a study of T cell responses to AZD1222 COVID-19 vaccine. The study's findings and limits: Clonal diversity was possibly underestimated, and white British individuals and females predominated among donors. Regions left unmutated in variants are reportedly the target of nearly half of spike-specific TCRs. Two AZD1222 doses significantly raised spike-specific TCR breadth and depth over controls.

Libraries were prepared by immunoSEQ multiplex PCR; TCRdb keeps only in-frame clonotypes and omits some of them. This table has fewer than 85,000 clones, around 87% appearing once. The CDR3 covers 13 residues. V was pared by 2 bases and J by 7 bases, with 11 bases between. The germline CDR1 and CDR2 sequences are SGHAT and FQDESV (reference sequence). Second doses that came at about 4 or about 12 weeks were put together. This TCR came from an adult who received the AZD1222 COVID-19 vaccine. The gene calls are TRBV11-1 and TRBJ1-2; D is unclear. The sequencing used peripheral blood, collected 28 days after the second AZD1222 dose. This CDR3 reads CASSLNAKGGYTF. CDR3 nucleotide sequence: TGTGCCAGCAGCTTAAACGCAAAGGGTGGCTACACCTTC.